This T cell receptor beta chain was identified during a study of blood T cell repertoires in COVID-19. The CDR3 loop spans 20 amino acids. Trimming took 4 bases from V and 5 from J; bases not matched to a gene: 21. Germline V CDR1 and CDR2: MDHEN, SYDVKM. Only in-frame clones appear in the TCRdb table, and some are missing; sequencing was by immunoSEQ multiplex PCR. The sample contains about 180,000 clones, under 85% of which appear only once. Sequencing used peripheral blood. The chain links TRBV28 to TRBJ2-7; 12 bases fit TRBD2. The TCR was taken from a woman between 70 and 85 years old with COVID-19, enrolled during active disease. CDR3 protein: CASSSLTGQRLAGVLDEQYF. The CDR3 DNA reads TGTGCCAGCAGTTCACTCACCGGACAACGACTAGCGGGAGTCCTAGACGAGCAGTACTTC.